This T cell receptor (beta chain) was documented in a study of OX40 agonist ivuxolimab in advanced cancers. Study background: Subjects had a mean age of 60 years, with a range of roughly 23 to 80; less than 90% were male. Partial responses were seen in three patients, one with hepatocellular carcinoma and two with cutaneous melanoma.

From germline, CDR1 is MDHEN and CDR2 SYDVKM. CDR3 length: 15 amino acids. V was pared by 1 base and J by 4 bases, with 5 bases of the junction left unmatched. Any history of autoimmune disease or systemic immunosuppression disqualified patients. Libraries were prepared by immunoSEQ multiplex PCR; TCRdb keeps only in-frame clonotypes and omits some of them. Counted here are about 84,000 clones, approximately 84% occurring once; the ten biggest clones make up under 3.5%. Comments on this clone: Its antigen is currently unknown.

Study-level points and caveats: CD8+ T cells averaged more expanded clones than CD4+.

The sample was CD4+ or CD8+ T cells sorted from blood, taken in a trial of the OX40 agonist ivuxolimab. This chain connects TRBV28 to TRBJ2-3; 7 bases line up with TRBD1. This clonotype originated in an adult with an advanced solid tumor such as melanoma, head and neck, liver or kidney cancer. The CDR3 spells CASSLSPTGPDTQYF. CDR3 DNA sequence: TGTGCCAGCAGTTTATCACCGACAGGGCCAGATACGCAGTATTTT.